The 20 T cell receptor beta chains given below trace back to one sample, sequenced in a study of blood T cell repertoires in COVID-19. Using immunoSEQ multiplex PCR, the repertoire was profiled, and TCRdb retains in-frame clones only, with some absent. Among under 95,000 clones, 70% to 80% were seen once, and the ten largest hold about a quarter. Sample: peripheral blood. The receptors derive from a man aged 55-75 years with active or convalescent COVID-19.

This chain uses TRBV28 with TRBJ1-1; D unclear. CDR3 length: 16 amino acids. Deletions cut 3 bases from V and 1 base from J, with 15 bases between. Germline assignment: CDR1 MDHEN and CDR2 SYDVKM. CDR3 in amino acids: CASSFPVGLTNTEAFF. Here the CDR3 DNA reads TGTGCCAGCAGTTTTCCGGTTGGGCTCACGAACACTGAAGCTTTCTTT. The full variable domain, its missing parts supplied by reference TRBV28 and TRBJ1-1, is DVKVTQSSRYLVKRTGEKVFLECVQDMDHENMFWYRQDPGLGLRLIYFSYDVKMKEKGDIPEGYSVSREKKERFSLILESASTNQTSMYLCASSFPVGLTNTEAFFGQGTRLTVV.

The rearrangement uses TRBV3-1 (or the pseudogene TRBV3-2) and TRBJ2-5; 15 positions match TRBD2. Trimming removed 3 bases from V and 5 bases from J; junction bases left unmatched: 22. Per germline, CDR1 LGHDT and CDR2 YNNKEL (reference sequence). The CDR3 loop spans 22 amino acids. This CDR3 is CASSQDPPLGLAGGWEGETQYF. CDR3 DNA sequence: TGTGCCAGCAGCCAGGACCCCCCCCTAGGACTAGCGGGGGGGTGGGAAGGCGAGACCCAGTACTTC.

This chain links TRBV2 with TRBJ1-3; the D is unclear. The ends were cut back, 2 bases at V and 0 bases at J, with 14 bases in the middle. The length of the CDR3 is 17 residues. Germline assignment: CDR1 SNHLY and CDR2 FYNNEI. CDR3: CASSEYRHPTSGNTIYF. For the CDR3, the DNA is TGTGCCAGCAGTGAATATCGACATCCTACCTCTGGAAACACCATATATTTT.

The chain recombines TRBV3-1 (or the pseudogene TRBV3-2) with TRBJ2-2, with a weak D call TRBD2 (6 bases). The CDR3 runs 17 residues. The V end was cut by 2 bases, the J end by 1 base, with 14 bases between. In germline, CDR1 is LGHDT, CDR2 YNNKEL (reference sequence). The CDR3 DNA sequence: TGTGCCAGCAGCCAAAACCGGGGCGGGGAGAACACCGGGGAGCTGTTTTTT. It is translated as CASSQNRGGENTGELFF.

This clone was observed a single time. The gene calls are TRBV20-1 and TRBJ1-6, with 9 bases matching TRBD1. CDR1 is DFQATT and CDR2 is SNEGSKA in the germline V gene (reference sequence). This CDR3 has 11 residues. The CDR3 DNA reads TGCAGCGGACAGGGGAATTCACCCCTCCACTTT. This encodes CSGQGNSPLHF.

J is TRBJ2-7 and V is TRBV28, with D tentatively TRBD1 (5 bases). CDR3 size: 19 residues. Germline-derived CDR1 and CDR2 are MDHEN and SYDVKM. V was trimmed by 5 bases and J by 1 base, leaving 27 bases between them. The DNA for the CDR3 is TGTGCCAGCAGTCCCAGACAGACAACGGTGGGGTTGACGTCCTACGAGCAGTACTTC. Residues: CASSPRQTTVGLTSYEQYF.

The V gene is TRBV18, the J gene TRBJ1-1, with D possibly matching TRBD1 (5 bases). Per the germline V gene, CDR1 is KGHSH and CDR2 is LQKENI. The CDR3 loop spans 13 amino acids. Trimming left V 3 bases short and J 1 base short, with 6 bases between. DNA of the CDR3: TGTGCCAGCTCACCGCAGGGGAACACTGAAGCTTTCTTT. Residues: CASSPQGNTEAFF. Complete variable domain (other parts from reference TRBV18 and TRBJ1-1): NAGVMQNPRHLVRRRGQEARLRCSPMKGHSHVYWYRQLPEEGLKFMVYLQKENIIDESGMPKERFSAEFPKEGPSILRIQQVVRGDSAAYFCASSPQGNTEAFFGQGTRLTVV.

This chain connects TRBV28 to TRBJ2-1; TRBD2 matches at 10 bases. V dropped 7 bases and J dropped 7; count of bases not matched to a gene: 13. The germline V gene has CDR1 MDHEN and CDR2 SYDVKM. There are 16 residues in the CDR3. CDR3 sequence reads: CASKSGTSATRNEQFF. The CDR3 bases are TGTGCCAGCAAGTCCGGGACTAGCGCAACGAGGAATGAGCAGTTCTTC.

The chain uses TRBV12-5 and TRBJ1-2, with unresolved D. There are 15 residues in the CDR3. Trimming removed 4 bases at V and 8 bases at J, with 20 bases between. In germline, CDR1 is LGHNT, CDR2 FRNRAP. The CDR3, as DNA: TGTGCTAGTGGTTCCTCCGCGAGGGTCGGGAGCGGCTACACCTTC. Its translation is CASGSSARVGSGYTF.

DNA of the CDR3: TGTGCCAGCTCACGAGTGGGCCGATCTCGGAACGAGCAGTACTTC. It encodes CASSRVGRSRNEQYF. The chain has TRBV18 and TRBJ2-7; D call uncertain. The ends were cut back, 4 bases at V and 5 bases at J, with 18 bases in the middle. Germline loops: CDR1 KGHSH, CDR2 LQKENI. The CDR3 has 15 amino acids.

The chain recombines TRBV4-1 with TRBJ2-5; unclear D gene. The length of the CDR3 is 13 residues. In germline, CDR1 is MGHRA, CDR2 YSYEKL. Deletions cut 4 bases from V and 1 base from J, with 7 bases between. The CDR3 is CASSPPGQETQYF. The CDR3 DNA sequence: TGCGCCAGCAGCCCCCCAGGCCAAGAGACCCAGTACTTC.

The chain carries TRBV19 and TRBJ2-3, with 11 bases that match TRBD2. Germline CDR1 reads LNHDA; CDR2 reads SQIVND (reference sequence). The CDR3 spans 15 residues. J lost 2 bases, V lost 4 bases, and 2 bases had no gene match. The CDR3 sequence: CASSKTSGATDTQYF. The CDR3 nucleotides read TGTGCCAGTAGTAAGACTAGCGGGGCCACAGATACGCAGTATTTT.

The chain carries TRBV3-1 (or the pseudogene TRBV3-2) and TRBJ2-7; a weak D match, TRBD2 (6 bases). The V end lost 0 bases, the J end lost 0 bases, and 9 bases lay between the germline ends. CDR1 and CDR2 from the germline V gene are LGHDT and YNNKEL (reference sequence). This CDR3 spans 15 amino acids. CDR3 sequence (DNA): TGTGCCAGCAGCCAAGATCGGGAGAGCTCCTACGAGCAGTACTTC. Translation gives CASSQDRESSYEQYF.

The chain joins TRBV6-5 to TRBJ1-1, with D perhaps matching TRBD1 (6 bases). The CDR3 sequence is 14 residues long. The germline CDR1 and CDR2 sequences are MNHEY and SVGAGI. V dropped 7 bases and J dropped 2 bases, with 14 bases sitting between them. The CDR3 loop is CASKRGGENTEAFF. CDR3 bases: TGTGCCAGCAAGAGGGGGGGGGAAAACACTGAAGCTTTCTTT.

The chain links TRBV3-1 (or the pseudogene TRBV3-2) to TRBJ1-1; D is ambiguous. V lost 2 bases and J 3 bases, leaving 7 bases between the germline ends. The CDR3 extends over 13 amino acids. In germline, CDR1 is LGHDT, CDR2 YNNKEL (reference sequence). For the CDR3, the DNA is TGTGCCAGCAGCCAAACAGCTTACACTGAAGCTTTCTTT. Translation: CASSQTAYTEAFF.

The chain combines TRBV27 with TRBJ2-6; D is possibly TRBD1 (5 bases). Germline V gives CDR1 MNHEY, CDR2 SMNVEV (reference sequence). The CDR3 extends over 15 amino acids. Trimming cost V 5 bases and J 3 bases, with 11 bases left between them. In nucleotides, the CDR3 is TGTGCCAGCAGTCTCGACAGATTTGGGGCCAACGTCCTGACTTTC. It codes for CASSLDRFGANVLTF.

The V gene is TRBV10-3, the J gene TRBJ2-3, with 7 bases fitting TRBD1. Germline assignment: CDR1 ENHRY and CDR2 SYGVKD. The J segment lost 2 bases and the V segment lost 6 bases, leaving 8 bases of the junction unmatched. The CDR3 is 15 amino acids. The CDR3 DNA follows: TGTGCCATCAGAGATACAGGGGCCAACACAGATACGCAGTATTTT. This codes for CAIRDTGANTDTQYF.

This clone was detected only once. V gene TRBV6-5 combines with J gene TRBJ1-5, with unresolved D. V lost 5 bases to trimming and J lost 6 bases, with 8 bases between them. Per the germline V gene, CDR1 is MNHEY and CDR2 is SVGAGI. This CDR3 has 12 amino acids. The CDR3 DNA reads TGTGCCAGCAGTCGAACCAGTCAGCCCCAGCATTTT. Its translation is CASSRTSQPQHF.

The chain joins TRBV12-3 or TRBV12-4 to TRBJ1-1; 8 bases agree with TRBD1. The CDR3 contains 13 residues. The ends lost 3 bases at V and 5 bases at J; junction bases unmatched: 2. The CDR3 DNA follows: TGTGCCAGCAGTTTGGACAGGGATACTGAAGCTTTCTTT. It encodes CASSLDRDTEAFF.

V usage is TRBV4-3 and J usage is TRBJ2-3; D not resolved. The CDR3 has 15 residues. V shed 2 bases and J shed 0 bases, with 9 bases lying between them. Germline lookup yields CDR1 LGHNA and CDR2 YSLEER. The CDR3 spells CASSQYDLSTDTQYF. The CDR3 bases are TGCGCCAGCAGCCAATACGATCTAAGCACAGATACGCAGTATTTT.